The T cell receptor (beta chain) under discussion was sequenced for a study of CD8 T cells in ankylosing spondylitis. Researchers built TCR beta libraries using quantitative 5'-RACE with molecular barcodes. From the 5' RACE reads, TCRdb called clonotypes with MiXCR, one entry per CDR3 protein. The sample includes fewer than 350,000 distinct CDR3 sequences, approximately 10% of them seen just once. CDR1 is SEHNR and CDR2 is FQNEAQ in the germline V gene (reference sequence). Trimming left V 5 bases short and J 1 base short, with 12 bases between. The CDR3 has 15 residues. This chain uses TRBV7-9 with TRBJ1-5; TRBD1 is a possible D gene (5 bases). The clonotype comes from a female donor with ankylosing spondylitis or in good health (not recorded which). Sequencing was performed on blood, either unsorted or a sorted T cell fraction (not recorded which). The CDR3 nucleotides are TGTGCCAGCAGCCCCCGTGGGGGGAGCAATCAGCCCCAGCATTTT. This translates into CASSPRGGSNQPQHF.